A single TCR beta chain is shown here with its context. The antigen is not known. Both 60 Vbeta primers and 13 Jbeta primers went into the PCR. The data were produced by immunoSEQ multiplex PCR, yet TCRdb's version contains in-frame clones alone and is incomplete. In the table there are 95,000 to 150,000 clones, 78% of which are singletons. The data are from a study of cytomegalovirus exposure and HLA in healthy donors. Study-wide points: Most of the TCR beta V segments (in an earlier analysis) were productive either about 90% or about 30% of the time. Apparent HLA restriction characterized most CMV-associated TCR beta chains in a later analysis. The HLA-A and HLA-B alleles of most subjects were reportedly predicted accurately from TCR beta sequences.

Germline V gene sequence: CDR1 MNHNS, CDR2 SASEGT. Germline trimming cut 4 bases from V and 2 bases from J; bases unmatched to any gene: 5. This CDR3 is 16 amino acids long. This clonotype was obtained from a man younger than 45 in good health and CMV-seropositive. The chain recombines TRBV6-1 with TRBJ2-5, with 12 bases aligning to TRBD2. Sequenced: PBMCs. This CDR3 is CASSATGTSGQETQYF. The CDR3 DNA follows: TGTGCCAGCAGTGCCACCGGGACTAGCGGGCAAGAGACCCAGTACTTC.